This T cell receptor (beta chain) emerged from a study of blood T cell repertoires in COVID-19. Note on this clone: Distinct nucleotide sequences in the sample also encode this CDR3.

Libraries were prepared by immunoSEQ multiplex PCR; TCRdb keeps only in-frame clonotypes and omits some of them. The sample yields 55,000 to 80,000 clones, over 70% seen once. The CDR3 loop spans 15 amino acids. The V end lost 1 base, the J end lost 4 bases, and 12 bases lay between the germline ends. Per germline, CDR1 MNHEY and CDR2 SVGEGT. This clonotype originated in a man over 45 with active COVID-19. This chain links TRBV6-2 or TRBV6-3 with TRBJ2-3; tentative D call: TRBD2 (6 bases). Source material: peripheral blood. In DNA form, the CDR3 reads TGTGCCAGCAGTTACTTTGGGCGGGGAGCAGATACGCAGTATTTT. Translated: CASSYFGRGADTQYF.